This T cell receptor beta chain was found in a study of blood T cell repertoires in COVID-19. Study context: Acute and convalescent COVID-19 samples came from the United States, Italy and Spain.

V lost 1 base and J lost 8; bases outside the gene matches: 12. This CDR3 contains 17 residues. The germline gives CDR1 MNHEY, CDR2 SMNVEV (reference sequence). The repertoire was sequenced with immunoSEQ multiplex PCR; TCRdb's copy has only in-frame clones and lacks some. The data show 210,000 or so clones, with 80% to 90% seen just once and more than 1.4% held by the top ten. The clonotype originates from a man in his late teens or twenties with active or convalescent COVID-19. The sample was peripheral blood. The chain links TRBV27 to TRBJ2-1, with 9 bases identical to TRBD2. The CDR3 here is CASSLLVRGRATHEQFF. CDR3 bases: TGTGCCAGCAGTTTATTGGTTCGCGGGAGGGCCACACATGAGCAGTTCTTC.